These 9 T cell receptor beta chains were all obtained from the same sample, sequenced in a study of response to subunit inactivated influenza vaccine. TCRdb reprocessed the RT-PCR reads via MiXCR and lists one record per CDR3 protein. This repertoire shows fewer than 650,000 distinct CDR3 sequences, 13% found once; its top ten account for about 12%. Sequenced material: PBMCs from blood, taken 40 to 50 days after vaccination. The receptor source for this set is a man in his fifties or sixties who received an inactivated influenza vaccine.

The chain employs TRBV11-2 and TRBJ2-3; no definite D call. Germline-derived CDR1 and CDR2 are SGHAT and FQNNGV. The CDR3 loop spans 13 amino acids. Trimming took 0 bases from V and 5 from J, leaving 6 bases between them. CDR3 residues: CASSLDLGDTQYF. CDR3 coding DNA: TGTGCCAGCAGCTTAGATCTTGGAGATACGCAGTATTTT.

This clonotype was observed at least ten times. The chain recombines TRBV12-3 or TRBV12-4 with TRBJ2-1; 12 positions agree with TRBD2. Trimming cost V 5 bases and J 7 bases; bases outside gene matches: 6. This CDR3 is built from 15 residues. CDR3 in amino acids: CASSPGLAGRNEQFF. CDR3 nucleotide sequence: TGTGCCAGCAGTCCGGGACTAGCGGGTCGGAATGAGCAGTTCTTC.

The sample holds a few counts of this clonotype. The chain has TRBV20-1 and TRBJ1-3; the D gene is possibly TRBD1 (6 bases). Germline assignment: CDR1 DFQATT and CDR2 SNEGSKA (reference sequence). The length of the CDR3 is 15 residues. The V end was cut by 0 bases, the J end by 0 bases, with 9 bases between. The DNA for the CDR3 is TGCAGTGCTAGAGATCCCAGGGGCTCTGGAAACACCATATATTTT. The encoded protein is CSARDPRGSGNTIYF.

This clonotype showed up many times. This chain joins TRBV11-2 and TRBJ2-1; 9 bases align to TRBD2. The CDR3 totals 17 residues. The germline V gene has CDR1 SGHAT and CDR2 FQNNGV. The J segment lost 8 bases and the V segment lost 5 bases, leaving 16 bases of the junction unmatched. Here the CDR3 reads CASSDLAGGPLVDEQFF. The CDR3 coding sequence is TGTGCCAGCAGCGATTTGGCGGGAGGGCCACTCGTCGATGAGCAGTTCTTC.

The rearrangement links TRBV6-2 or TRBV6-3 to TRBJ2-3; TRBD2 is a possible D gene (6 bases). CDR3 length equals 17 residues. Trimming left V 0 bases short and J 2 bases short, with 15 bases between. CDR1 is MNHEY, CDR2 SVGEGT, per germline. The CDR3 reads CASSYSSASGFTDTQYF. CDR3 bases: TGTGCCAGCAGTTACTCGAGCGCCAGCGGGTTCACAGATACGCAGTATTTT.

This clonotype was detected a few times. This chain joins TRBV29-1 and TRBJ2-6; D gene ambiguous. V was shortened by 1 base and J by 12 bases, with 1 base between the two germline ends. Per the germline V gene, CDR1 is SQVTM and CDR2 is ANQGSEA. The CDR3 loop spans 9 amino acids. CDR3 nucleotide sequence: TGCAGCGTTGAAGCCGTCCTGACTTTC. This gives the protein CSVEAVLTF.

In its sample, this clonotype was seen a few times. DNA of the CDR3: TGTGCCAGCAGACCATTCACCGGGACGGCACAAGAGACCCAGTACTTC. This codes for CASRPFTGTAQETQYF. This chain connects TRBV11-2 to TRBJ2-5, with D possibly being TRBD1 or TRBD2 (5 bases each). The germline gives CDR1 SGHAT, CDR2 FQNNGV. V gave up 6 bases and J gave up 2 bases, with 19 bases separating them. This CDR3 contains 16 residues.

This clonotype was observed a few times. The chain employs TRBV2 and TRBJ2-5; no clear D gene. Germline V gene sequence: CDR1 SNHLY, CDR2 FYNNEI. Between the trimmed V and J ends, which lost 7 bases and 5 bases, there was a span of 11 bases. The CDR3 runs 12 residues. The CDR3 nucleotides read TGTGCCAGCAACCCTGCCGCGGAGACCCAGTACTTC. Protein sequence: CASNPAAETQYF. The variable domain in full, with the rest retrieved from reference TRBV2 and TRBJ2-5, is EPEVTQTPSHQVTQMGQEVILRCVPISNHLYFYWYRQILGQKVEFLVSFYNNEISEKSEIFDDQFSVERPDGSNFTLKIRSTKLEDSAMYFCASNPAAETQYFGPGTRLLVL.

The sample holds a few counts of this clonotype. This rearrangement joins TRBV20-1 to TRBJ1-2; D is unresolved. Germline CDR1 and CDR2: DFQATT and SNEGSKA (reference sequence). V lost 3 bases, J lost 2 bases, and 7 bases lay in between. This CDR3 contains 12 residues. Here the CDR3 reads CSARLQNYGYTF. Written as DNA, the CDR3 is TGCAGTGCTAGGTTACAGAACTATGGCTACACCTTC.